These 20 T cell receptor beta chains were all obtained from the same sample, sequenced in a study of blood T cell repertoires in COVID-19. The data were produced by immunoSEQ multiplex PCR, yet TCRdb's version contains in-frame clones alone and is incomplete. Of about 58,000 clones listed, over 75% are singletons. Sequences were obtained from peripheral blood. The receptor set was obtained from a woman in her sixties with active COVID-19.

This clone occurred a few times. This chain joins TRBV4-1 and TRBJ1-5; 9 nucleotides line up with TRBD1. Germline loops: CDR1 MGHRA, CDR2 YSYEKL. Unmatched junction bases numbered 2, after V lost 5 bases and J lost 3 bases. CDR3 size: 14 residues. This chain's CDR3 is CASSGDRDNQPQHF. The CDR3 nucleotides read TGCGCCAGCAGCGGGGACAGGGACAATCAGCCCCAGCATTTT.

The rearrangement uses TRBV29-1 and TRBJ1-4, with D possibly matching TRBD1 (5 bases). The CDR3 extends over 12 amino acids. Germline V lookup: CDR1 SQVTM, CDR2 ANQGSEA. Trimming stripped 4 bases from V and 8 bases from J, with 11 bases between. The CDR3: CSVAGLGEKLFF. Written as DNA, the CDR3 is TGCAGCGTTGCAGGGTTAGGGGAAAAACTGTTTTTT.

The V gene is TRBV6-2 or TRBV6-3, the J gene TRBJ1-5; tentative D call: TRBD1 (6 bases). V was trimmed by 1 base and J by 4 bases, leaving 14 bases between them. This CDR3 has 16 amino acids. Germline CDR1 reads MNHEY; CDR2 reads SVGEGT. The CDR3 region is CASSYWGGAGNQPQHF. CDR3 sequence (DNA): TGTGCCAGCAGTTACTGGGGGGGCGCGGGTAATCAGCCCCAGCATTTT.

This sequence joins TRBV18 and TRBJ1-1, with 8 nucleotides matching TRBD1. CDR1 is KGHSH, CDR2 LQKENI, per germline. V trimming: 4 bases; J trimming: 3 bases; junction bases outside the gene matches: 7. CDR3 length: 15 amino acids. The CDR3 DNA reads TGTGCCAGCTCACTGGGACAGGTCGGGGACACTGAAGCTTTCTTT. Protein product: CASSLGQVGDTEAFF.

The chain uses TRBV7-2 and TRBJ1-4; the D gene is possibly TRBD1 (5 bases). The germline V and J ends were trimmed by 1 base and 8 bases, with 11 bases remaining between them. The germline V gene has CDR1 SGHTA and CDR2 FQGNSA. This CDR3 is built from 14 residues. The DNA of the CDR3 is TGTGCCAGCAGCTTAGGTTTAGGGGCCGAAAAACTGTTTTTT. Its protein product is CASSLGLGAEKLFF.

This CDR3 reads CASGVLLRAQPQHF. The DNA for the CDR3 is TGTGCCAGTGGCGTTCTGCTGAGGGCTCAGCCCCAGCATTTT. J is TRBJ1-5 and V is TRBV19; D is ambiguous. This CDR3 comprises 14 residues. Trimming left V 8 bases short and J 6 bases short, with 17 bases between. Germline V gene sequence: CDR1 LNHDA, CDR2 SQIVND (reference sequence).

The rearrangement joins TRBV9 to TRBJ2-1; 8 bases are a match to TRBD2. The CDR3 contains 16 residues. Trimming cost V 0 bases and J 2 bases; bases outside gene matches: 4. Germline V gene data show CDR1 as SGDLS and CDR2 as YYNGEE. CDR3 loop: CASSVGGGGPYNEQFF. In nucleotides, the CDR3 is TGTGCCAGCAGCGTAGGTGGCGGGGGGCCCTACAATGAGCAGTTCTTC.

The CDR3 DNA is TGCGCCAGCAGCTTGGCAGGGGGCCCGATTGACGAGCAGTTCTTC. Residues: CASSLAGGPIDEQFF. The rearrangement joins TRBV5-1 to TRBJ2-1, with 8 bases identical to TRBD1. Germline CDR1 SGHRS, CDR2 YFSETQ. With V trimmed by 0 bases and J by 10 bases, 9 bases remained unmatched. This CDR3 contains 15 residues.

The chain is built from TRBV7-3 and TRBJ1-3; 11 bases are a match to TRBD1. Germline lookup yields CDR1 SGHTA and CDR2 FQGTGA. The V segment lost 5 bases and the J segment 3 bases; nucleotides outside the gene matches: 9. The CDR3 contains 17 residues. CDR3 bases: TGTGCCAGCAGCCCCGCCGGGACAGGGGGTGGTGGAAACACCATATATTTT. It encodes CASSPAGTGGGGNTIYF.

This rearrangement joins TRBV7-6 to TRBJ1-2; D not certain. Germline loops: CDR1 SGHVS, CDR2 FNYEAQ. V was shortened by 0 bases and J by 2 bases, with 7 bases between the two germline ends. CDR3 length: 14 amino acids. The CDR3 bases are TGTGCCAGCAGCTTAGCGCGGGAAAACTATGGCTACACCTTC. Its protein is CASSLARENYGYTF.

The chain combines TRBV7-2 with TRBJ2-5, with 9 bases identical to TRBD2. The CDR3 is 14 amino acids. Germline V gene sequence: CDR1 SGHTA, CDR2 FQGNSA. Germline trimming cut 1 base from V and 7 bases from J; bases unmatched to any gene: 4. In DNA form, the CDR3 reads TGTGCCAGCAGCTTAGACCCAGCGGGGGGGACCCAGTACTTC. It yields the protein CASSLDPAGGTQYF.

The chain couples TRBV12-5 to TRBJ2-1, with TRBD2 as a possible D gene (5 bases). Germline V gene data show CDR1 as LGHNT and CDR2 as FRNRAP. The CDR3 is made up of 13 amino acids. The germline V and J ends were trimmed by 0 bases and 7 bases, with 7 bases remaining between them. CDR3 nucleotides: TGTGCTAGTGGTTTGGTTACTAGAAATGAGCAGTTCTTC. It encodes CASGLVTRNEQFF.

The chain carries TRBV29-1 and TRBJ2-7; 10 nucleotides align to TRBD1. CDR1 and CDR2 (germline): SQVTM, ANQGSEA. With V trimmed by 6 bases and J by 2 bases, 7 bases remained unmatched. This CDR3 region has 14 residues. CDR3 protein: CSVGPGQGTYEQYF. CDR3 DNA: TGCAGCGTCGGTCCGGGACAGGGGACCTACGAGCAGTACTTC.

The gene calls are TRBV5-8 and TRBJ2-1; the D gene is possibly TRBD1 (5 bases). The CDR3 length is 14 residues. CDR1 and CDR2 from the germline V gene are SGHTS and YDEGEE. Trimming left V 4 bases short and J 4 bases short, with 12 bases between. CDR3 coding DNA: TGTGCCAGCAGCGCTAGTGGGGCTTACAATGAGCAGTTCTTC. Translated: CASSASGAYNEQFF.

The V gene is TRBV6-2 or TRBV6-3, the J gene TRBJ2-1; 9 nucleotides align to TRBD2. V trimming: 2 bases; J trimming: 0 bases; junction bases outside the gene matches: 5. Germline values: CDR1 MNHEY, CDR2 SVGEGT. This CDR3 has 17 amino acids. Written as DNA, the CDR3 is TGTGCCAGCAGTTACGCTAGCGGGACTGGCTCCTACAATGAGCAGTTCTTC. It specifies CASSYASGTGSYNEQFF.

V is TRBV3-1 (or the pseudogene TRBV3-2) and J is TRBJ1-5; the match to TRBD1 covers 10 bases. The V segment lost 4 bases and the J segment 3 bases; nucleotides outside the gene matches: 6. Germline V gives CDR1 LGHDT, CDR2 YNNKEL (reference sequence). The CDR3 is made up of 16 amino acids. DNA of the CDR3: TGTGCCAGCAGCCGTTCGGACAGGGGGGACAATCAGCCCCAGCATTTT. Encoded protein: CASSRSDRGDNQPQHF.

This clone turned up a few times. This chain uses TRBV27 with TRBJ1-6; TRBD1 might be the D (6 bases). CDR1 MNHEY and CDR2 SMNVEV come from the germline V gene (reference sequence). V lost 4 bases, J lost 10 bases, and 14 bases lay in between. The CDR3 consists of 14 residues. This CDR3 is CASSSPGQLSPLHF. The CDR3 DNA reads TGTGCCAGCAGTTCCCCCGGACAGTTGTCACCCCTCCACTTT.

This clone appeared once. The CDR3 nucleotides are TGTGCCAGCAGTCGAACAGGGGGCGCGGGTACCACCTTC. This gives the protein CASSRTGGAGTTF. The J gene is TRBJ1-2, the V gene TRBV7-2; 9 bases agree with TRBD1. The CDR3 sequence is 13 residues long. Germline V gene data show CDR1 as SGHTA and CDR2 as FQGNSA. Trimming took 6 bases from V and 13 from J; bases not matched to a gene: 12.

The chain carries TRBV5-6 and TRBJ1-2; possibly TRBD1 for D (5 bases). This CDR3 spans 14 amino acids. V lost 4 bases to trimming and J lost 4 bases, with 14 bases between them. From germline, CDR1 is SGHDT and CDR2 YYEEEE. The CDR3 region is CASSPPQGTYGYTF. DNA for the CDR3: TGTGCCAGCAGCCCCCCGCAGGGAACCTATGGCTACACCTTC.

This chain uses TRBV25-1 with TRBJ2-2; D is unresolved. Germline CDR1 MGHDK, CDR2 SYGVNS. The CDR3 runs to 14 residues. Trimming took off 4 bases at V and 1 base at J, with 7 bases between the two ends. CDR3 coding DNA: TGTGCCAGCAGTGCCCCAGAGAACACCGGGGAGCTGTTTTTT. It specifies CASSAPENTGELFF.